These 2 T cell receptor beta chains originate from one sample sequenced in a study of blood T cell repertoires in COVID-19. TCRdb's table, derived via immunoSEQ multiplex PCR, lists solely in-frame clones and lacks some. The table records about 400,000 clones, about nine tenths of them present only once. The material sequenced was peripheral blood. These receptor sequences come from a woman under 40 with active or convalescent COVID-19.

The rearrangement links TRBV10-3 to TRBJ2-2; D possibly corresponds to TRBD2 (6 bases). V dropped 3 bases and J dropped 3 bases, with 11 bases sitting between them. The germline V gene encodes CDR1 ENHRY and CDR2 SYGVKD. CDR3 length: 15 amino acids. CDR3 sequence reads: CAISDPSVDTGELFF. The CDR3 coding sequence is TGTGCCATCAGTGATCCTAGCGTCGACACCGGGGAGCTGTTTTTT.

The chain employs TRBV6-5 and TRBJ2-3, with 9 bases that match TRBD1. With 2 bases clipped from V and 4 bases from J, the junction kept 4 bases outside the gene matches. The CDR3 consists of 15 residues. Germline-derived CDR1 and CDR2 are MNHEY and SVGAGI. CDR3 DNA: TGTGCCAGCAGTTACGGGGACAGGGTCCCAGATACGCAGTATTTT. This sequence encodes CASSYGDRVPDTQYF.